This passage covers 19 T cell receptor beta chains from one sample sequenced in a study of OX40 agonist ivuxolimab in advanced cancers. The table came from immunoSEQ multiplex PCR; TCRdb's copy has only in-frame clones and leaves some out. The sample yields around 30,000 clones, around 90% seen once. This sample comprised CD4+ or CD8+ T cells sorted from blood, obtained in a trial of the OX40 agonist ivuxolimab. The receptors stem from an adult with an advanced solid tumor such as melanoma, head and neck, liver or kidney cancer.

This chain connects TRBV27 to TRBJ1-1, with 7 bases lining up with TRBD1. V shed 5 bases, J shed 4 bases, and the junction held 10 bases outside the gene matches. Germline V CDR1 and CDR2: MNHEY, SMNVEV (reference sequence). This CDR3 has 15 residues. The DNA for the CDR3 is TGTGCCAGCAGTCCGTGGCCAGGGGGAGGCACTGAAGCTTTCTTT. Its protein product is CASSPWPGGGTEAFF.

V usage is TRBV27 and J usage is TRBJ2-1, with 7 nucleotides matching TRBD2. This CDR3 region has 17 residues. CDR1 and CDR2 from the germline V gene are MNHEY and SMNVEV (reference sequence). With V trimmed by 4 bases and J by 4 bases, 13 bases remained unmatched. Here the CDR3 reads CASSSALAGEGYNEQFF. The CDR3, as DNA: TGTGCCAGCAGTTCCGCTCTGGCGGGAGAGGGATACAATGAGCAGTTCTTC.

V and J are TRBV5-8 and TRBJ1-1; D perhaps matches TRBD1 (6 bases). This CDR3 has 14 residues. Germline CDR1 and CDR2: SGHTS and YDEGEE. V lost 0 bases and J lost 5, with 11 bases in between. The CDR3 bases are TGTGCCAGCAGCTTGGTTGGGGGCTGGACTGAAGCTTTCTTT. Translated, it gives CASSLVGGWTEAFF.

This sequence joins TRBV19 and TRBJ1-1; maybe TRBD1 (5 bases). The germline CDR1 and CDR2 sequences are LNHDA and SQIVND (reference sequence). The CDR3 runs to 14 residues. Between the trimmed V and J ends, which lost 5 bases and 1 base, there was a span of 11 bases. CDR3 residues: CASSAGQPNTEAFF. CDR3 nucleotide sequence: TGTGCCAGTAGTGCCGGACAACCGAACACTGAAGCTTTCTTT.

V gene TRBV7-3 combines with J gene TRBJ2-2; D possibly matches TRBD1 or TRBD2 (5 bases each). Germline-derived CDR1 and CDR2 are SGHTA and FQGTGA. The CDR3 has 15 residues. V lost 2 bases and J 4 bases, leaving 11 bases between the germline ends. CDR3: CASSLYPGSTGELFF. Here the CDR3 DNA reads TGTGCCAGCAGCTTATATCCAGGGAGCACCGGGGAGCTGTTTTTT.

J is TRBJ1-2 and V is TRBV5-1; D is unclear. V was shortened by 2 bases and J by 6 bases, with 8 bases between the two germline ends. CDR3 length equals 12 residues. Germline values: CDR1 SGHRS, CDR2 YFSETQ. This CDR3 reads CASSLVGNGYTF. In DNA form, the CDR3 reads TGCGCCAGCAGCTTAGTAGGGAATGGCTACACCTTC.

This sequence joins TRBV28 and TRBJ1-3; no clear D gene. Germline V gene sequence: CDR1 MDHEN, CDR2 SYDVKM. V lost 7 bases and J lost 0, with 25 bases in between. The CDR3 runs to 19 residues. The CDR3 region is CASTLGADDGIFSGNTIYF. CDR3 DNA: TGTGCCAGCACCCTTGGAGCGGACGACGGCATTTTCTCTGGAAACACCATATATTTT.

CDR3 DNA sequence: TGTGCCAGCAGTCGCGGGACAGGGGGCGAGCAGTACTTC. Its translation is CASSRGTGGEQYF. V and J are TRBV6-5 and TRBJ2-7; 11 positions agree with TRBD1. The CDR3 has 13 residues. V dropped 5 bases and J dropped 6; count of bases not matched to a gene: 3. Germline V gives CDR1 MNHEY, CDR2 SVGAGI.

The chain carries TRBV21-1 and TRBJ2-2; TRBD2 reflects the table's D call only, with no check against the DNA. TRBV21-1 is annotated as a pseudogene. The CDR3 sequence is 15 residues long. CDR3 in DNA: TGTGCCAGCAGCGTGGGGGACTTCCACACCGGGGAGCTGTTTTTT. It translates to CASSVGDFHTGELFF.

The J gene is TRBJ2-2, the V gene TRBV7-3, with 12 bases aligning to TRBD2. Germline V gene lookup returns CDR1 SGHTA and CDR2 FQGTGA. The CDR3 consists of 16 residues. Trimming removed 3 bases from V and 5 bases from J; junction bases left unmatched: 4. This CDR3 is CASSLTSGSGTGELFF. Here the CDR3 DNA reads TGTGCCAGCAGCTTGACTAGCGGGAGTGGGACCGGGGAGCTGTTTTTT. The variable domain in full, completed from reference TRBV7-3 and TRBJ2-2, reads GAGVSQTPSNKVTEKGKYVELRCDPISGHTALYWYRQSLGQGPEFLIYFQGTGAADDSGLPNDRFFAVRPEGSVSTLKIQRTERGDSAVYLCASSLTSGSGTGELFFGEGSRLTVL.

The chain recombines TRBV6-6 with TRBJ2-3, with TRBD2 matching 7 bases. This CDR3 is built from 13 residues. The ends lost 6 bases at V and 5 bases at J; junction bases unmatched: 5. CDR1 MNHNY and CDR2 SVGAGI come from the germline V gene (reference sequence). CDR3 nucleotide sequence: TGTGCCAGCAGCTGGGGGGGTAGAGATACGCAGTATTTT. Its protein product is CASSWGGRDTQYF.

The sample holds one count of this clone. This chain connects TRBV7-9 to TRBJ2-5; no clear D. V was clipped by 4 bases and J by 5 bases, with 17 bases between them. Germline V gene sequence: CDR1 SEHNR, CDR2 FQNEAQ (reference sequence). This CDR3 has 15 amino acids. The CDR3 nucleotides are TGTGCCAGCAGCTCCCCGGGCGTGGGCGGCGAGACCCAGTACTTC. This gives the protein CASSSPGVGGETQYF.

This clone was observed once. The rearrangement uses TRBV13 and TRBJ2-5; 9 nucleotides line up with TRBD2. The germline CDR1 and CDR2 sequences are PRHDT and FYEKMQ (reference sequence). The V and J ends lost 2 bases and 5 bases, in that order; junction bases with no gene match: 15. The CDR3 runs 18 residues. The CDR3 region is CASSLFRAVSGGRETQYF. CDR3 bases: TGTGCCAGCAGCTTATTCCGGGCCGTTAGCGGGGGCCGGGAGACCCAGTACTTC.

This clone was observed a single time. V gene TRBV2 combines with J gene TRBJ2-1; 7 nucleotides align to TRBD2. The CDR3 is made up of 12 amino acids. CDR1 and CDR2 from the germline V gene are SNHLY and FYNNEI. V lost 10 bases and J lost 10; bases outside the gene matches: 10. The CDR3 bases are TGTGCCACCCAGGGACTAACGGGGGAGCAGTTCTTC. Residues: CATQGLTGEQFF.

The gene calls are TRBV21-1 and TRBJ2-5; the table's D call TRBD2 went unverified against the DNA. TRBV21-1 is deemed a pseudogene. The CDR3 is made up of 17 amino acids. The CDR3 sequence is CASSKGRGTSELETQYF. For the CDR3, the DNA is TGTGCCAGCAGCAAAGGGCGGGGGACTAGCGAGTTGGAGACCCAGTACTTC.

The chain carries TRBV7-9 and TRBJ1-2; D may be TRBD1 (5 bases). The CDR3 consists of 16 residues. Germline CDR1 is SEHNR and CDR2 is FQNEAQ (reference sequence). V shed 2 bases and J shed 4 bases, with 17 bases lying between them. The CDR3 protein is CASSLTLGQGIYGYTF. The CDR3 DNA follows: TGTGCCAGCAGCTTAACCCTTGGGCAGGGCATCTATGGCTACACCTTC.

This chain uses TRBV30 with TRBJ2-3; D gene unclear. The CDR3 has 11 residues. Germline values: CDR1 GTSNPN, CDR2 SVGIG (reference sequence). Trimming removed 2 bases at V and 2 bases at J, with 2 bases between. The CDR3 DNA reads TGTGCCTGGAGTACCACAGATACGCAGTATTTT. Translating it yields CAWSTTDTQYF.

The CDR3 reads CASSPGTPEQYF. The CDR3 coding sequence is TGTGCCAGCAGCCCCGGGACGCCCGAGCAGTACTTC. The chain uses TRBV7-9 and TRBJ2-7; either TRBD1 or TRBD2 may supply D (5 bases each). This CDR3 spans 12 amino acids. V was shortened by 5 bases and J by 6 bases, with 11 bases between the two germline ends. CDR1 is SEHNR, CDR2 FQNEAQ, per germline (reference sequence).

The chain has TRBV9 and TRBJ2-5; TRBD1 matches at 7 bases. Germline V lookup: CDR1 SGDLS, CDR2 YYNGEE. Unmatched junction bases numbered 16, after V lost 0 bases and J lost 5 bases. This CDR3 spans 18 amino acids. CDR3 DNA: TGTGCCAGCAGCGTAGATCCAACCACAGGGGCGTGGGGGGAGACCCAGTACTTC. Translated, it gives CASSVDPTTGAWGETQYF. Complete variable domain (other parts from reference TRBV9 and TRBJ2-5): DSGVTQTPKHLITATGQRVTLRCSPRSGDLSVYWYQQSLDQGLQFLIQYYNGEERAKGNILERFSAQQFPDLHSELNLSSLELGDSALYFCASSVDPTTGAWGETQYFGPGTRLLVL.